This T cell receptor beta chain was obtained from a study of T-cell memory formation after mild COVID-19. Study conclusions and caveats: Memory from before infection featured some responding clones, which suggests cross-reactive memory joined.

This clonotype was seen a few times. The antigen is undetermined. UMIs and sample barcodes were carried by the TCR alpha and TCR beta cDNA libraries that 5'RACE produced using constant-segment primers. One entry per CDR3 protein results from TCRdb running MiXCR on the 5' RACE reads. Among 350,000 to 500,000 distinct CDR3 sequences listed, 20% to 30% were seen once. Sequencing used PBMCs or a T cell subset sorted from them (not recorded which). The clonotype comes from an adult woman who had mild COVID-19 (a few samples of this study predate the infection). Cell type and time point are not known.

The CDR3 is CASSPRVGAQYF. The CDR3 DNA reads TGTGCCAGCAGTCCGAGAGTTGGGGCTCAGTACTTC. The chain joins TRBV12-3 or TRBV12-4 to TRBJ2-5; D is possibly TRBD1 (5 bases). The ends were cut back, 5 bases at V and 11 bases at J, with 15 bases in the middle. The CDR3 sequence is 12 residues long.